Each of the 2 T cell receptor beta chains below was sequenced from the same sample in a study of vaccination effects on CD4 cells after COVID-19. The protocol was immunoSEQ multiplex PCR, while the TCRdb copy is restricted to in-frame clones and leaves out a portion. The sample carries 50,000 or so clones, 75% to 85% recorded once. Viral peptide pools were used in the ViraFEST assay to expand antigen-specific CD4+ T cells, and sequencing came afterward. Investigators separated out CD4+ T cells once 10 days of culture had passed. Nobody among the vaccine recipients had prior SARS-CoV-2 infection (nucleocapsid antibodies were negative). These TCRs' antigens remain unknown. Sequencing was performed on CD4+ T cells from PBMCs cultured with HCoV-OC43 spike peptides, taken before COVID-19 vaccination. Subset of the sample: HCoV-OC43 spike overlapping peptide pool stimulation. All receptors derive from a human donor who received a COVID-19 vaccine.

This chain connects TRBV30 to TRBJ1-4; D remains unclear. The CDR3 consists of 11 residues. V was shortened by 3 bases and J by 12 bases, with 11 bases between the two germline ends. Germline CDR1 reads GTSNPN; CDR2 reads SVGIG (reference sequence). CDR3 nucleotide sequence: TGTGCCTGGAGAGATTACGAAGAACTGTTTTTT. Its protein product is CAWRDYEELFF.

The V gene is TRBV5-1, the J gene TRBJ1-1, with TRBD1 matching 7 bases. V lost 2 bases and J lost 4; bases outside the gene matches: 8. This CDR3 region has 15 residues. Germline CDR1 and CDR2: SGHRS and YFSETQ. CDR3 residues: CASSFSNRGSTEAFF. CDR3 bases: TGCGCCAGCAGCTTCTCTAACAGGGGAAGCACTGAAGCTTTCTTT.